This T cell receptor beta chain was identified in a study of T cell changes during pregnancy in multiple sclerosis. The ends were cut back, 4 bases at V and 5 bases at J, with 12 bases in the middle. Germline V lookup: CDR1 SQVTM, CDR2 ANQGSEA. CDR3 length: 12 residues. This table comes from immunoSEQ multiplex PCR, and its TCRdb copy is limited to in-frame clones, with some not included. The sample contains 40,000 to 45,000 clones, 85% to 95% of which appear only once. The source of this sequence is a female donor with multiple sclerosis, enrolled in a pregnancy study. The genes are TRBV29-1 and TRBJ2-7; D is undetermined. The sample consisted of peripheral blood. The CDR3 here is CSVGWAVNEQYF. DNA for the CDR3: TGCAGCGTTGGTTGGGCGGTCAACGAGCAGTACTTC.